One T cell receptor beta chain is described in this entry. Its recognized antigen is unknown. No clone much larger than this one lies a single base away; base qualities are absent. The data were taken from a study of PD-1 blockade in classical Hodgkin lymphoma (dated by TCRdb to about 2020). For context, the study as a whole: Nivolumab dosing was 3 mg/kg intravenously every 2 weeks, continuing until either disease progression or unacceptable toxicity. The study used CyTOF and TCR beta sequencing to define a peripheral blood immune signature of response to PD-1 blockade in classical Hodgkin lymphoma.

The Qiagen DNeasy kit was used to extract genomic DNA both from unsorted PBMCs and from the negatively selected CD4+ and CD8+ fractions. TCR beta CDR3 regions were subjected to amplification by immunoSEQ multiplex PCR with primers that anneal to V and J segments. A synthetic immune receptor repertoire was used to minimize amplification bias, and remaining bias was computationally removed after sequencing. As for how the authors treated the data: Custom Python scripts were used to quantify repertoire diversity as the Shannon entropy index. Unsorted, CD4+ and CD8+ repertoires were analyzed separately, except for combined analyses in which CD4+ and CD8+ sequences were merged in silico. A clone counted as expanded when the clone's frequency after treatment rose at least 2-fold relative to C1D1, and clones undetected at baseline were given a pseudocount of 0.5. Clones with 0 or 1 copy at C1D1 were defined as singleton clones, while clones with 2 or more copies were defined as non-singleton clones. By matching protein sequences in sorted samples from the same patient, clones expanded in unsorted samples were annotated as CD4+, CD8+ or unknown. Wilcoxon tests on paired samples were used to test diversity changes from C1D1 to C4D1. As stored in TCRdb, this immuneACCESS dataset retains in-frame rearrangements with V and J assigned. A fraction of the clones does not appear; measured against another copy, unresolved V genes explain less than half of the discrepancy, and the remainder lacks a known reason. V and J calls and clone size are as listed in that table; D and trimming were resolved from the DNA. This sample holds around 30,000 clones; around 86% were observed only once. The ten largest clones represent 0.4% to 0.45% of the sample.

Study-level results and caveats: CD4+ but not CD8+ TCR diversity rose significantly by C4D1 (p=0.0027 vs p=0.16), most apparent in complete responders (p=0.02). Baseline TCR diversity was reported to be lower in newly diagnosed patients than in healthy donors, and even lower in relapsed/refractory patients. Patients starting nivolumab less than 1 year after ASCT had lower diversity and were excluded from later analyses to avoid confounding by immune reconstitution. Only a single clinical trial cohort was studied, and what caused the repertoire differences, possibly disease activity or prior therapy, remained undefined. Baseline diversity similar to that of newly diagnosed patients was observed in trial patients achieving complete response, whereas significantly lower diversity was observed in partial responders and progressors.

Read against the paper, the sample's time point label means: cycle 4 day 1 (C4D1), after 5 to 7 weeks of nivolumab. Relapse after autologous stem cell transplantation had occurred in all trial patients, and cohorts A, B and C were distinguished by prior brentuximab vedotin exposure. Using a Miltenyi CD4+ T cell isolation kit, CD4+ T cells were purified from thawed PBMCs through magnetic negative selection. A total of over 50 patients with relapsed/refractory classical Hodgkin lymphoma made up the trial cohort, and each patient's best overall response was complete response, partial response or progressive disease. Trial patients were treated with single-agent nivolumab in the multi-cohort phase II CheckMate 205 trial. An independent review committee assessed best overall response by applying the 2007 International Working Group response criteria. Trial PBMCs were obtained immediately prior to nivolumab initiation (C1D1) and on therapy at cycle 2 day 1 and cycle 4 day 1. Peripheral blood was collected in 8 mL Vacutainer Cell Preparation Tubes, from which PBMCs were isolated by centrifugation and then cryopreserved. Purified CD4+ and CD8+ fractions were generated only in cases for which an additional PBMC sample was available. Magnetically labelled cells were depleted on LS columns in a quadroMACS separator, and the flow-through was collected as the purified fraction.

V sheds 0 bases and J sheds 7 bases, leaving 26 bases between their ends. In the germline V gene, CDR1 corresponds to SGDLS and CDR2 to YYNGEE. From the cysteine through the phenylalanine, the CDR3 covers 18 amino acids. CDR3 DNA only is kept here, 54 bases in frame from base 1. The receptor was isolated from a human donor with classical Hodgkin lymphoma. Recombination joined TRBV9 with TRBJ2-7; the D segment is perhaps TRBD1 or TRBD2, each sharing 6 matched bases. The sample was CD4+ T cells from blood, taken before the fourth cycle of nivolumab. CDR3 protein: CASSVARRVDSLLCEQYF. The DNA sequence reads TGTGCCAGCAGCGTAGCTAGGAGGGTGGACAGCCTTCTGTGTGAGCAGTACTTC.